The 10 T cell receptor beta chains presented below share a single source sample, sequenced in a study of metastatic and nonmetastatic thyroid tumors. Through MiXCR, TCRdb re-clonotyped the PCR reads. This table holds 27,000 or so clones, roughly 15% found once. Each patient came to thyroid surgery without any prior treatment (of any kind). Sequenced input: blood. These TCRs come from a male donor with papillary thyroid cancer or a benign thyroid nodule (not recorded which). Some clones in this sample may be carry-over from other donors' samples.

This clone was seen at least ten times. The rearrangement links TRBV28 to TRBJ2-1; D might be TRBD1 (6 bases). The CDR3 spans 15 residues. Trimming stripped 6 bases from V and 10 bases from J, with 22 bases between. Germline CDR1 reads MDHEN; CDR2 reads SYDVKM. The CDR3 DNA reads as TGTGCCAGCAGGAGAGAGCCGGGACAAAGGGAGGAGCAGTTCTTC. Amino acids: CASRREPGQREEQFF.

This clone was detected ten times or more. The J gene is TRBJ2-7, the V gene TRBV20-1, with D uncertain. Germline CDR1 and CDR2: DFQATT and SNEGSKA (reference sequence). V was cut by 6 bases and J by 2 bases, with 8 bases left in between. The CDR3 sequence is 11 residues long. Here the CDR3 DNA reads TGCAGTGCCGACCGTACCTACGAGCAGTACTTC. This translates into CSADRTYEQYF.

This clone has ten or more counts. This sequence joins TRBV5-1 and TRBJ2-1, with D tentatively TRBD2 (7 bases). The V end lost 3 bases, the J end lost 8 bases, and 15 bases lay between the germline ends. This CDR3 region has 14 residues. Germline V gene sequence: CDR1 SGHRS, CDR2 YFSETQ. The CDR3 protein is CASSSRGAGDEQFF. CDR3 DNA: TGCGCCAGCAGCTCCCGGGGGGCGGGGGATGAGCAGTTCTTC.

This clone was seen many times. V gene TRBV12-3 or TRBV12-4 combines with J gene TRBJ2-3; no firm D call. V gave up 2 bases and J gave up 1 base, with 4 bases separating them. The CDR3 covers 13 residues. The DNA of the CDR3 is TGTGCCAGCAGTTTACGCGGCACAGATACGCAGTATTTT. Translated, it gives CASSLRGTDTQYF.

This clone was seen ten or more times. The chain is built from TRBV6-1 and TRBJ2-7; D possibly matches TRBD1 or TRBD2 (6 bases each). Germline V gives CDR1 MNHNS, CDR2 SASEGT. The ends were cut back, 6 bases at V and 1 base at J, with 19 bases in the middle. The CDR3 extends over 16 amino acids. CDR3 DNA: TGTGCCAGCAGAGACGCTTTTAGGGGGGATTCCTACGAGCAGTACTTC. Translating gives CASRDAFRGDSYEQYF.

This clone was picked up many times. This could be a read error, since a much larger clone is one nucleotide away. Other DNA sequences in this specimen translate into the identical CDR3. CDR3: CASSDSTGGADTQYF. The CDR3 region has the DNA TGTGCCAGCAGTGACTCGACAGGGGGCGCAGATACGCAGTATTTT. V is TRBV6-4 and J is TRBJ2-3; 10 positions match TRBD1. With 0 bases clipped from V and 4 bases from J, the junction kept 1 base outside the gene matches. CDR3 size: 15 residues. Germline CDR1 and CDR2: MRHNA and SNTAGT.

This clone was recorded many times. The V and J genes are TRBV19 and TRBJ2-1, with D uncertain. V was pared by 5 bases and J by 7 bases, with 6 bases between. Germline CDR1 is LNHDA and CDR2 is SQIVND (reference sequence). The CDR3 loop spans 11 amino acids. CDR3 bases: TGTGCCAGTAGTTCTCCTAATGAGCAGTTCTTC. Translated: CASSSPNEQFF.

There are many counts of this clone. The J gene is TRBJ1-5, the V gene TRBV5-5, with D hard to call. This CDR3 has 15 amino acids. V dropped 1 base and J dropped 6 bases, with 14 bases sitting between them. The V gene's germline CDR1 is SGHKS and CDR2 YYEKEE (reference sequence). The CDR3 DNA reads TGTGCCAGCAGCTTGCAGGCTCTGGATGGTCAGCCCCAGCATTTT. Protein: CASSLQALDGQPQHF.

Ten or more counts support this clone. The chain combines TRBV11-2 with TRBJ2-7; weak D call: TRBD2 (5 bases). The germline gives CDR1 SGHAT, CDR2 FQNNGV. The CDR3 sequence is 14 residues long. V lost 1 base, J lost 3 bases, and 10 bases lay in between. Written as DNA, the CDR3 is TGTGCCAGCAGCTTAGGTTGGGCGGGCTACGAGCAGTACTTC. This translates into CASSLGWAGYEQYF.

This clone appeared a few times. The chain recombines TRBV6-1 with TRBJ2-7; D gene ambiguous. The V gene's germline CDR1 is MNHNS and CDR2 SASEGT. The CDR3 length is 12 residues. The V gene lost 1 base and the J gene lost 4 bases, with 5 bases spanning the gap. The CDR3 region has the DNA TGTGCCAGCAGTGAAGGGCAGTACGAGCAGTACTTC. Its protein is CASSEGQYEQYF.